The TCR beta chain described here comes from a study of OX40 agonist ivuxolimab in advanced cancers. As for the study in general: Treatment of patients was with ivuxolimab, an agonistic anti-OX40 (CD134) antibody. General study results and limits: The CD4+ and CD8+ T cells in the blood had expanded clonally by week 6 at 0.1 to 3.0 mg/kg.

As regards this clone: Its specificity is unknown.

The CDR3 length is 11 residues. Germline CDR1 is MDHEN and CDR2 is SYDVKM. Trimming took 5 bases from V and 3 from J, leaving 2 bases between them. Repertoires were generated with immunoSEQ multiplex PCR, while TCRdb's copy carries only in-frame clones and drops some. The sample lists 66,000 or so clones, approximately 83% occurring once. The clonotype comes from an adult with an advanced solid tumor such as melanoma, head and neck, liver or kidney cancer. The sequenced sample was CD4+ or CD8+ T cells sorted from blood, obtained in a trial of the OX40 agonist ivuxolimab. V gene TRBV28 combines with J gene TRBJ1-5; D unclear. CDR3 coding DNA: TGTGCCAGCAGTATCAATCAGCCCCAGCATTTT. It encodes CASSINQPQHF.